A selection of T cell receptor beta chains follows, all from one sample in a study of molecular identifiers for immune sequencing clone quantification. TCRdb independently ran MiXCR on the PCR reads; one entry per CDR3 protein. The table lists some 580,000 distinct CDR3 sequences, approximately 24% of them singletons. Input material: naive CD8+ T cells from blood, with Jurkat cell RNA spiked in. These receptors were collected from a human donor in good health. Some libraries in this study had Jurkat cell RNA spiked in. CDR3s include the opening cysteine and the closing phenylalanine or tryptophan. Each record gives: CDR3 protein, CDR3 DNA, J gene, D gene, clone size, V gene. A D gene is named only where the DNA matches it firmly. The size field is filled for only some rows; it gives once, few, many or a size class.

CASSQDLVQGGQPQHF TGCGCCAGCAGCCAAGATTTGGTACAGGGCGGTCAGCCCCAGCATTTT TRBJ1-5 - - TRBV4-3
CASSQDLSETYNEQFF TGCGCCAGCAGCCAAGATCTAAGTGAGACCTACAATGAGCAGTTCTTC TRBJ2-1 - - TRBV4-3
CASSLVGHEQYF TGTGCCAGCAGTTTAGTTGGCCACGAGCAGTACTTC TRBJ2-7 - many TRBV27
CASTLPGAKETQYF TGTGCCAGCACCCTACCAGGGGCCAAAGAGACCCAGTACTTC TRBJ2-5 - - TRBV6-6
CSARDSGYNEQFF TGCAGTGCTAGAGATTCGGGTTACAATGAGCAGTTCTTC TRBJ2-1 - few TRBV20-1
CASSQNNGRGQETQYF TGTGCCAGCAGCCAAAACAACGGACGAGGACAAGAGACCCAGTACTTC TRBJ2-5 - many TRBV6-5
CATSDSVEPQHF TGTGCCACCAGTGATTCGGTGGAGCCCCAGCATTTT TRBJ1-5 - many TRBV24-1
CASSQASNEQFF TGTGCCAGCAGCCAAGCTAGCAATGAGCAGTTCTTC TRBJ2-1 - - TRBV4-2
CAWRGLAGRGTGELFF TGTGCCTGGAGGGGACTAGCGGGACGTGGGACCGGGGAGCTGTTTTTT TRBJ2-2 TRBD2 few TRBV30
CAITPEAYNSPLHF TGTGCCATCACCCCTGAGGCCTATAATTCACCCCTCCACTTT TRBJ1-6 - few TRBV10-3
CSAEGGQTNQPQHF TGCAGTGCTGAAGGGGGGCAAACGAATCAGCCCCAGCATTTT TRBJ1-5 - many TRBV20-1
CATSDSTLMATDTQYF TGTGCCACCAGTGATTCGACCCTTATGGCCACAGATACGCAGTATTTT TRBJ2-3 - many TRBV24-1
CASSLRDGSRDNEQFF TGTGCCAGCAGCCTACGGGACGGGAGTAGGGACAATGAGCAGTTCTTC TRBJ2-1 - - TRBV5-4
CAWSLGQTYEQYF TGTGCCTGGAGTCTAGGACAGACCTACGAGCAGTACTTC TRBJ2-7 - - TRBV30
CASSPPGTGAYEQYF TGTGCCAGCAGTCCCCCCGGGACAGGGGCCTACGAGCAGTACTTC TRBJ2-7 TRBD1 many TRBV27
CASSPGTSGSYGELFF TGTGCCAGCAGCCCCGGGACTAGCGGGAGTTACGGGGAGCTGTTTTTT TRBJ2-2 TRBD2 many TRBV12-3/TRBV12-4
CASYPGTGSAGTGELFF TGTGCCAGCTACCCTGGCACGGGATCCGCCGGGACCGGGGAGCTGTTTTTT TRBJ2-2 - many TRBV7-9
CASSFNRDSNQPQHF TGTGCCAGCAGTTTCAACAGGGATAGCAATCAGCCCCAGCATTTT TRBJ1-5 - few TRBV27
CASSLSGNNEQFF TGTGCCAGCAGTCTTAGCGGGAACAATGAGCAGTTCTTC TRBJ2-1 TRBD2 - TRBV28
CASSRDYTEAFF TGTGCCAGCAGCCGGGACTACACTGAAGCTTTCTTT TRBJ1-1 - many TRBV5-4
CASGLLSGGDYNEQFF TGTGCTAGTGGTCTACTTAGCGGGGGAGACTACAATGAGCAGTTCTTC TRBJ2-1 TRBD2 - TRBV12-5
CASSLVQASPLHF TGTGCCAGCAGTTTGGTGCAGGCTTCACCCCTCCACTTT TRBJ1-6 - - TRBV27
CASSQDRGYWNTEAFF TGCGCCAGCAGCCAAGATAGGGGGTATTGGAACACTGAAGCTTTCTTT TRBJ1-1 - - TRBV4-3
CASSLVVPGTQYF TGTGCCAGCAGCTTGGTCGTGCCCGGGACCCAGTACTTC TRBJ2-5 - many TRBV5-6
CASSLSSMGQAPPSF TGTGCCAGCAGCTTAAGCTCGATGGGCCAAGCGCCCCCGTCCTTC TRBJ2-5 - once TRBV7-9
CASSQGPGEETQYF TGCGCCAGCAGCCAAGGTCCCGGGGAAGAGACCCAGTACTTC TRBJ2-5 - many TRBV4-1
CAGSGSFGRTYNEQFF TGTGCCGGCAGTGGGTCATTCGGGAGGACGTACAATGAGCAGTTCTTC TRBJ2-1 TRBD2 - TRBV9
CASSQQVGRGRADTQYF TGCGCCAGCAGCCAACAAGTGGGCAGGGGGCGAGCAGATACGCAGTATTTT TRBJ2-3 TRBD1 many TRBV4-3
CASSLVEGADQPQHF TGTGCCAGCAGCTTAGTGGAGGGGGCCGATCAGCCCCAGCATTTT TRBJ1-5 TRBD1 - TRBV7-9
CASSRQNTGELFF TGTGCCAGTAGTAGGCAGAACACCGGGGAGCTGTTTTTT TRBJ2-2 - - TRBV19
CSARFLLDRTSGYNEQFF TGCAGTGCTAGGTTCCTTCTCGATAGGACTAGCGGTTACAATGAGCAGTTCTTC TRBJ2-1 TRBD2 - TRBV20-1
CASSSTLTDIPNTGELFF TGTGCCAGCAGCTCCACACTAACCGACATTCCGAACACCGGGGAGCTGTTTTTT TRBJ2-2 - - TRBV7-9
CASSFRQGYGTDTQYF TGTGCCAGCAGCTTTAGACAGGGATATGGCACAGATACGCAGTATTTT TRBJ2-3 TRBD1 few TRBV7-9
CASSLSVATEALF TGTGCGAGCAGTTTATCAGTGGCTACTGAAGCTCTCTTT TRBJ1-1 - - TRBV12-3/TRBV12-4
CASTTGNQPQHF TGTGCCAGCACCACGGGGAATCAGCCCCAGCATTTT TRBJ1-5 - - TRBV19
CASSIWGQGDTQYF TGTGCCAGTAGTATTTGGGGGCAGGGAGATACGCAGTATTTT TRBJ2-3 - - TRBV19
CSARTVFQETQYF TGCAGTGCCAGGACAGTTTTCCAAGAGACCCAGTACTTC TRBJ2-5 - many TRBV20-1
CSAATSRRGDEQYF TGCAGTGCCGCCACTTCGCGCCGTGGTGACGAGCAGTACTTC TRBJ2-7 - many TRBV20-1